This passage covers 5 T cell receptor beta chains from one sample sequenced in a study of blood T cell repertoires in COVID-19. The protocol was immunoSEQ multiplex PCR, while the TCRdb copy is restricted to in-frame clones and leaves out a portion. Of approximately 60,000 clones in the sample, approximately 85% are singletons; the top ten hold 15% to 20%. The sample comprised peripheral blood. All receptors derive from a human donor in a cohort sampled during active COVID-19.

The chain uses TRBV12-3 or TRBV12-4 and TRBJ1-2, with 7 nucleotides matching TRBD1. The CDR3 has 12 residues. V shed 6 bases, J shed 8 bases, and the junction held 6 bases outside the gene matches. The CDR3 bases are TGTGCCAGCAGCTCAGGGGGTTGGGGCTACACCTTC. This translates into CASSSGGWGYTF.

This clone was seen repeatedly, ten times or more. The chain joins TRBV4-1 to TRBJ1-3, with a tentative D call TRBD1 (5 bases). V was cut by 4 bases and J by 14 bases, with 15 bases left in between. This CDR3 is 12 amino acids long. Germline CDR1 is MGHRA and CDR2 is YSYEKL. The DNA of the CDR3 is TGCGCCAGCAGCCGAGGGGAGGGGACGGTATATTTT. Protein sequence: CASSRGEGTVYF.

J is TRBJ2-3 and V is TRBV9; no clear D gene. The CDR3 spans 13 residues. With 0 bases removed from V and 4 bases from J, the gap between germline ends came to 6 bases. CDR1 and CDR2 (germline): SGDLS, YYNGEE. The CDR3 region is CASSVAPADTQYF. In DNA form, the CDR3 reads TGTGCCAGCAGCGTAGCCCCGGCAGATACGCAGTATTTT.

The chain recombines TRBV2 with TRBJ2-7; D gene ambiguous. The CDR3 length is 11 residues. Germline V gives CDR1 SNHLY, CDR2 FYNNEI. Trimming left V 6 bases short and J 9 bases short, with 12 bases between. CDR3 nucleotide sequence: TGTGCCAGCAGCCCGCTGAGCTCGCAGTACTTC. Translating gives CASSPLSSQYF.

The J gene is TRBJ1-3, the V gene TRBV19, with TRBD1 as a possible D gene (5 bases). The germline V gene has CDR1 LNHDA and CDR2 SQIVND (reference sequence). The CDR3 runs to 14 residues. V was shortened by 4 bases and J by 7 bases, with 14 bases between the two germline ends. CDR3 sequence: CASSKRGLGNTIYF. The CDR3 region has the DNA TGTGCCAGTAGTAAGAGGGGACTGGGGAACACCATATATTTT.